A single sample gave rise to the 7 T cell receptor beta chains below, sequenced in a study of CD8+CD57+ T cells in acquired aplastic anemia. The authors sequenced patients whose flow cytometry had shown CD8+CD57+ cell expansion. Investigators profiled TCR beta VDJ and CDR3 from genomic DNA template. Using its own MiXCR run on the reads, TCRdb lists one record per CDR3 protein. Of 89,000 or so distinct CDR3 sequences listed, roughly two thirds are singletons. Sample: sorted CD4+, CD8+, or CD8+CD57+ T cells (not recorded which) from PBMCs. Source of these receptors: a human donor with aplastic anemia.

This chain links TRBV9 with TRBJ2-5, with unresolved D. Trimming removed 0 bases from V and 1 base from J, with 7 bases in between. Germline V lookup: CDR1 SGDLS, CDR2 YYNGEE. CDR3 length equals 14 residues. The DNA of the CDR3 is TGTGCCAGCAGCGTAGCTTCGATCCAAGAGACCCAGTACTTC. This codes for CASSVASIQETQYF.

DNA for the CDR3: TGTGCCAGCAGTGAAGGGTGGGGGTCCCACACAGATACGCAGTATTTT. It translates to CASSEGWGSHTDTQYF. V and J are TRBV25-1 and TRBJ2-3; D is perhaps TRBD1 or TRBD2 (5 bases each). This CDR3 region has 16 residues. CDR1 and CDR2 (germline): MGHDK, SYGVNS. The V and J ends lost 2 bases and 2 bases respectively, with 14 bases between them.

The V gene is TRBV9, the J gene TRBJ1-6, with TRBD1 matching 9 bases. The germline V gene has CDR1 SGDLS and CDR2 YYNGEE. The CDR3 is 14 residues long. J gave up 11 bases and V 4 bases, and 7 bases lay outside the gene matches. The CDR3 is CASSRTGDKAPLHF. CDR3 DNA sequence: TGTGCCAGCAGCCGGACAGGGGATAAGGCACCCCTCCACTTT.

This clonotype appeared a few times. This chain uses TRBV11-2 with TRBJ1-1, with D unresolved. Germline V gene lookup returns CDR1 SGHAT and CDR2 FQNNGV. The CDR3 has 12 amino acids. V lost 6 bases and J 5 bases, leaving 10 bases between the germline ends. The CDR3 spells CASSYAETEAFF. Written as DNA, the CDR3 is TGTGCCAGCAGTTATGCCGAAACTGAAGCTTTCTTT.

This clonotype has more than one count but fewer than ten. CDR3 loop: CASSKGQVSYEQYF. In DNA form, the CDR3 reads TGTGCCAGTAGTAAGGGACAGGTGAGCTACGAGCAGTACTTC. J is TRBJ2-7 and V is TRBV19; TRBD1 matches at 8 bases. Germline loops: CDR1 LNHDA, CDR2 SQIVND (reference sequence). With V trimmed by 4 bases and J by 3 bases, 5 bases remained unmatched. This CDR3 contains 14 residues.

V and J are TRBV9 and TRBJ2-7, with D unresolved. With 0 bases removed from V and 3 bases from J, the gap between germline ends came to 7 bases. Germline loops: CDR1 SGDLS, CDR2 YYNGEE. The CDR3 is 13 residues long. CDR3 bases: TGTGCCAGCAGCGTAGTTTCAGGCTACGAGCAGTACTTC. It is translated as CASSVVSGYEQYF.

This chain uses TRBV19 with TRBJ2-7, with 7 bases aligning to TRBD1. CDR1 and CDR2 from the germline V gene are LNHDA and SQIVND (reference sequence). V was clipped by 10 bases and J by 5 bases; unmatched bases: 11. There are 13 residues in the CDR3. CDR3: CATADRVFDEQYF. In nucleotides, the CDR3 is TGTGCCACTGCCGACAGGGTTTTCGACGAGCAGTACTTC.